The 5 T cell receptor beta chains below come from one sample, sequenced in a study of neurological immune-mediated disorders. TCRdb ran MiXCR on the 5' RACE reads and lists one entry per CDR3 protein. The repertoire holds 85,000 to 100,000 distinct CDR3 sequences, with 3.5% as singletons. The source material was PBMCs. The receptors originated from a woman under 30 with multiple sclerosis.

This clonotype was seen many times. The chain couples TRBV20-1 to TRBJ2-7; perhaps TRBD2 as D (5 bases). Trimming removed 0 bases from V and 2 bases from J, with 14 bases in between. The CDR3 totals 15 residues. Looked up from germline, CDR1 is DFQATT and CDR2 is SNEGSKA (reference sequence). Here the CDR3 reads CSARDSGISTYEQYF. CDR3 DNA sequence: TGCAGTGCTAGAGATTCGGGGATCTCTACCTACGAGCAGTACTTC.

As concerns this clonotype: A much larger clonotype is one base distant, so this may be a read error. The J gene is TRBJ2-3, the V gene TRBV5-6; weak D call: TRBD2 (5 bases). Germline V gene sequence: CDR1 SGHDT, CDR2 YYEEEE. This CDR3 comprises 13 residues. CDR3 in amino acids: CVSSPAGGYTQYF. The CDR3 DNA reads TGTGTCAGCAGCCCAGCCGGCGGGTATACGCAGTATTTT.

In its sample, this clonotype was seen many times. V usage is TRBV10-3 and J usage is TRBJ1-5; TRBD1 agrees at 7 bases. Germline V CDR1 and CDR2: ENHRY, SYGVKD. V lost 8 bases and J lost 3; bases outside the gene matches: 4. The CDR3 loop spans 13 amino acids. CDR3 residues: CAIQTGINQPQHF. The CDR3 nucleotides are TGTGCCATCCAGACAGGGATCAATCAGCCCCAGCATTTT.

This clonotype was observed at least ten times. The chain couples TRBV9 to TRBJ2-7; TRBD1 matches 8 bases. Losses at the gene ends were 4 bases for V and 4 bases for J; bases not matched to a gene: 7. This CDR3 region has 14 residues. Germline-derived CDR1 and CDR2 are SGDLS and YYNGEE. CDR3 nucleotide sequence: TGTGCCAGCAGCATCGGACAGGGTAGTTACGAGCAGTACTTC. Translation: CASSIGQGSYEQYF.

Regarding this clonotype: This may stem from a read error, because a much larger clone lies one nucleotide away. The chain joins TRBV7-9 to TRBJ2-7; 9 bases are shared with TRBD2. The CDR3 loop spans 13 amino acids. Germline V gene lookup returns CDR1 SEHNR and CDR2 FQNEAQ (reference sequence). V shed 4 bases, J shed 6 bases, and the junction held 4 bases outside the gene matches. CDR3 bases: TGTGCCAGCAGCTCTTCAGCGGGAGGCGAGCAGTACTTC. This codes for CASSSSAGGEQYF.